Listed below are T cell receptor beta chains from one sample, sequenced in a study of control samples from healthy donors and cancer patients. Repertoires were generated with immunoSEQ multiplex PCR, while TCRdb's copy carries only in-frame clones and drops some. The profile shows more than 65,000 clones, 85% to 90% of them singletons. The sequenced sample was PBMCs. These receptors all stem from a woman aged 60-70 years with head and neck cancer. The CDR3 runs from the conserved cysteine through the conserved F or W. Each record gives: D gene, clone size, J gene, V gene, CDR3 DNA, CDR3 protein. The D gene is left open where the match is weak. The size field is filled for only some rows; it gives once, few, many or a size class.

TRBD1	NA	TRBJ1-5	TRBV7-9	TGTGCCAGCAGCTTGGGGACAGGGGCCCATCAGCCCCAGCATTTT	CASSLGTGAHQPQHF
NA	few	TRBJ2-1	TRBV5-8	TGTGCCAGCAGCTTGAGCGGGTATCTTTACAATGAGCAGTTCTTC	CASSLSGYLYNEQFF
TRBD1	NA	TRBJ1-3	TRBV27	TGTGCCAGCAGTACAGGGGGTACTGGAAACACCATATATTTT	CASSTGGTGNTIYF
TRBD2	NA	TRBJ2-3	TRBV11-2	TGTGCCAGCAGCTTAGGGAGAACTAGCGGGAGGGCCGTGGATACGCAGTATTTT	CASSLGRTSGRAVDTQYF
TRBD2	once	TRBJ2-5	TRBV18	TGTGCCAGCTCACAAAATAGACCCCCGACTAGCGGGAGGGCTCAAGAGACCCAGTACTTC	CASSQNRPPTSGRAQETQYF
NA	once	TRBJ2-1	TRBV7-3	TGTGCCAGCAGCTTACAGGGGTTTGAGCAGTTCTTC	CASSLQGFEQFF
NA	NA	TRBJ2-1	TRBV30	TGTGCCTGGAGTATGTCTAGCTACAATGAGCAGTTCTTC	CAWSMSSYNEQFF
NA	NA	TRBJ2-2	TRBV5-1	TGCGCCAGCAGCATAACAGGGATTAACACCGGGGAGCTGTTTTTT	CASSITGINTGELFF
TRBD1	NA	TRBJ1-2	TRBV3-1/TRBV3-2	TGTGCCAGCAGCCTTCAGGGGGGCTACTATGGCTACACCTTC	CASSLQGGYYGYTF
NA	NA	TRBJ2-7	TRBV6-5	TGTGCCAGCAGTTACTCGAACAGAATACGAGAGCAGTACTTC	CASSYSNRIREQYF
TRBD1	NA	TRBJ1-2	TRBV3-1/TRBV3-2	TGTGCCAGCAGCCAAGATTTAGCTTTTTGGCAGGGGGCACATGGCTACACCTTC	CASSQDLAFWQGAHGYTF
TRBD1	NA	TRBJ1-5	TRBV2	TGTGCCAGCAGCTCCACAGGGGGCGAACAGCCCCAGCATTTT	CASSSTGGEQPQHF
TRBD1	NA	TRBJ1-5	TRBV28	TGTGCCATCCGGGACAGGGCCAATCAGCCCCAGCATTTT	CAIRDRANQPQHF
NA	NA	TRBJ2-2	TRBV18	TGTGCCAGCTCAGCTCGGGACACCCGAGCCGGGGAGCTGTTTTTT	CASSARDTRAGELFF
TRBD2	few	TRBJ2-1	TRBV3-1/TRBV3-2	TGTGCCAGCAGCCAGGGACTACTACCTGACAATGAGCAGTTCTTC	CASSQGLLPDNEQFF
TRBD2	NA	TRBJ2-1	TRBV18	TGTGCCAGCTCACCAGGGGGACTAGCGGGAGGAAAATTTCTGAGCTCCTACAATGAGCAGTTCTTC	CASSPGGLAGGKFLSSYNEQFF
NA	NA	TRBJ2-3	TRBV11-2	TGTGCCAGCAGCTTAGGAGTTAGGACAGATACGCAGTATTTT	CASSLGVRTDTQYF
TRBD2	NA	TRBJ2-3	TRBV4-2	TGTGCCAGCAGCCAAGGGACTAGCGGGAGCACAGATACGCAGTATTTT	CASSQGTSGSTDTQYF
NA	NA	TRBJ1-4	TRBV9	TGTGCCAGCAGCGTAGGCCAGGCAACTAATGAAAAACTGTTTTTT	CASSVGQATNEKLFF
NA	NA	TRBJ1-2	TRBV11-2	TGTGCCAGCAGCCCTAGGTTCGCGGGTTCCGAGGGCTACACCTTC	CASSPRFAGSEGYTF
NA	NA	TRBJ2-7	TRBV30	TGTGCCTGGAACGGGTACAGAGGGTACGAGCAGTACTTC	CAWNGYRGYEQYF
TRBD1	NA	TRBJ1-5	TRBV30	TGTGCCTGGAGTGTACTTGGGACAGGCAATCAGCCCCAGCATTTT	CAWSVLGTGNQPQHF
NA	NA	TRBJ2-3	TRBV27	TGTGCCAGCAGTTTAGTAGGGACAGATACGCAGTATTTT	CASSLVGTDTQYF
TRBD2	NA	TRBJ2-1	TRBV30	TGTGCCTGGAGGACAGGACTAGCAGGGTACAATGAGCAGTTCTTC	CAWRTGLAGYNEQFF
TRBD1	once	TRBJ1-5	TRBV18	TGTGCCAGCTCACCCGGGACAGGGGTTGCCAGCAATCAGCCCCAGCATTTT	CASSPGTGVASNQPQHF
NA	NA	TRBJ2-7	TRBV29-1	TGCAGCGTCGTCCGGATTAACGAGCAGTACTTC	CSVVRINEQYF
NA	NA	TRBJ1-2	TRBV29-1	TGCAGCGTTGAATACGGGACTCCTACCAGCGGCTACACCTTC	CSVEYGTPTSGYTF
TRBD1	NA	TRBJ1-5	TRBV5-1	TGCGCCAGCAGCGCATGGACAGGGGGCAATCAGCCCCAGCATTTT	CASSAWTGGNQPQHF
NA	NA	TRBJ2-2	TRBV5-1	TGCGCCAGCAGCTATGGAGGCACCGGGGAGCTGTTTTTT	CASSYGGTGELFF
TRBD2	NA	TRBJ2-3	TRBV5-1	TGCGCCAGCAGCTTGGTATATGGGGACTACCACACAGATACGCAGTATTTT	CASSLVYGDYHTDTQYF
TRBD2	NA	TRBJ2-7	TRBV18	TGTGCCAGCTCACCAAACCTAGCGGGAGGTGGATACGAGCAGTACTTC	CASSPNLAGGGYEQYF
NA	NA	TRBJ2-7	TRBV18	TGTGCCAGCTCACGAGACACCTACGAGCAGTACTTC	CASSRDTYEQYF
TRBD2	NA	TRBJ2-2	TRBV6-2/TRBV6-3	TGTGCCAGCAGTTGGGGGACTAGGTCTATCGGGGAGCTGTTTTTT	CASSWGTRSIGELFF
TRBD2	NA	TRBJ2-7	TRBV4-2	TGTGCCAGCAGCCTCCGAGGCGACCCCGGGACTAGCTTATTCTACGAGCAGTACTTC	CASSLRGDPGTSLFYEQYF
NA	NA	TRBJ2-3	TRBV28	TGTGCCAGCAGGGCTTCATCAGATACGCAGTATTTT	CASRASSDTQYF
TRBD2	NA	TRBJ2-7	TRBV7-9	TGTGCCAGCAGCTTTGAAACTAGCGGGAGGTACGAGCAGTACTTC	CASSFETSGRYEQYF
TRBD1	NA	TRBJ1-1	TRBV11-3	TGTGCCAGCAGCACCCGACAGGGAGGGAACACTGAAGCTTTCTTT	CASSTRQGGNTEAFF
TRBD2	NA	TRBJ2-3	TRBV14	TGTGCCAGCACCAAAGCGGGAGTATCTGATACGCAGTATTTT	CASTKAGVSDTQYF
TRBD2	NA	TRBJ2-7	TRBV3-1/TRBV3-2	TGTGCCAGCGGTTTACGGGAGGGCCACCTCGAGCAGTACTTC	CASGLREGHLEQYF
NA	once	TRBJ2-7	TRBV5-1	TGCGCCAGCAGTGATGTCCCCGCCTACGAGCAGTACTTC	CASSDVPAYEQYF
TRBD1	NA	TRBJ2-5	TRBV27	TGTGCCAGGGATACGGGACAGGGGCTTCCGGAGACCCAGTACTTC	CARDTGQGLPETQYF